This T cell receptor beta chain stems from a study of PD-1 blockade in classical Hodgkin lymphoma. Regarding the study as a whole: Reports described newly diagnosed patients as having lower baseline TCR diversity than healthy donors. The study found complete responders had baseline diversity similar to newly diagnosed patients. Individuals initiating nivolumab under 1 year after ASCT were excluded. By cycle point C4D1, TCR diversity had risen significantly in CD4+ cells (but not CD8+ cells).

A word on this clone: Its antigen is undetermined.

Germline CDR1 SGHRS, CDR2 YFSETQ. V was clipped by 0 bases and J by 2 bases, with 15 bases between them. The CDR3 contains 17 residues. This table comes from immunoSEQ multiplex PCR, and its TCRdb copy is limited to in-frame clones, with some not included. The repertoire holds approximately 13,000 clones, around 80% seen once, with about 24% in the top ten. There was relapse after autologous stem cell transplantation in every patient, and there was variation in brentuximab vedotin exposure. This clonotype originated in a human donor with classical Hodgkin lymphoma. The chain recombines TRBV5-1 with TRBJ1-3; D call uncertain. Sequencing used peripheral blood mononuclear cells (PBMCs), obtained at baseline. The CDR3 region has the DNA TGCGCCAGCAGCTTGGGGGGTGCGGGAAACGCTGGAAACACCATATATTTT. Translating gives CASSLGGAGNAGNTIYF.